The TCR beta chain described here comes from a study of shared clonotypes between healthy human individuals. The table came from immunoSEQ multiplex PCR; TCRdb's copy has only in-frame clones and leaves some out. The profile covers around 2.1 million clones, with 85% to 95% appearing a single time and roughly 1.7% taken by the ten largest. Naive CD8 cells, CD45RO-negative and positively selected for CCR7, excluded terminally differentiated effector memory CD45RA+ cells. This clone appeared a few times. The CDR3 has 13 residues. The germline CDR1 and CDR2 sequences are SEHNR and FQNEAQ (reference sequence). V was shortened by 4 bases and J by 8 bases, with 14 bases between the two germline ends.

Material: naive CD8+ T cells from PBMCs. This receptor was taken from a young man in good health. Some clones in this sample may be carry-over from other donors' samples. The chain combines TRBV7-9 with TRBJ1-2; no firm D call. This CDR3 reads CASSSTGMEGYTF. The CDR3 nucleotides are TGTGCCAGCAGCTCGACGGGGATGGAGGGCTACACCTTC.